One and the same sample provided the 13 T cell receptor beta chains below, sequenced in a study of T cell responses to AZD1222 COVID-19 vaccine. Sequencing was performed with immunoSEQ multiplex PCR; in TCRdb, only in-frame clones are kept and a portion is missing. The table records roughly 110,000 clones, approximately 86% of them present only once. Sequenced material: peripheral blood, taken on day 0 of AZD1222 vaccination. Receptors were obtained from an adult in good health.

The chain links TRBV6-2 or TRBV6-3 to TRBJ2-3, with TRBD2 matching 12 bases. Per germline, CDR1 MNHEY and CDR2 SVGEGT. Unmatched junction bases numbered 13, after V lost 5 bases and J lost 4 bases. The CDR3 is made up of 18 amino acids. CDR3: CASSQRLAGVVVADTQYF. The CDR3 coding sequence is TGTGCCAGCAGTCAGAGACTAGCGGGAGTGGTTGTAGCAGATACGCAGTATTTT.

This clone was counted a single time. The rearrangement uses TRBV2 and TRBJ2-7; tentatively, D is TRBD1 or TRBD2 (6 bases each). The CDR3 length is 11 residues. V dropped 4 bases and J dropped 10 bases, with 11 bases sitting between them. Germline V gives CDR1 SNHLY, CDR2 FYNNEI. CDR3 bases: TGTGCCAGCAGTGCGGGGGCGGTACAGTACTTC. Protein product: CASSAGAVQYF.

The chain recombines TRBV18 with TRBJ1-5; 7 bases line up with TRBD1. The CDR3 runs to 15 residues. After removal of 5 bases from V and 5 bases from J, the junction contained 9 bases not matched to a gene. Germline V CDR1 and CDR2: KGHSH, LQKENI. CDR3 bases: TGTGCCAGCTCAGCCAACAGGGGTGGCGATCAGCCCCAGCATTTT. It specifies CASSANRGGDQPQHF. The variable domain in full, with the rest retrieved from reference TRBV18 and TRBJ1-5, is NAGVMQNPRHLVRRRGQEARLRCSPMKGHSHVYWYRQLPEEGLKFMVYLQKENIIDESGMPKERFSAEFPKEGPSILRIQQVVRGDSAAYFCASSANRGGDQPQHFGDGTRLSIL.

The V gene is TRBV4-3, the J gene TRBJ2-3; D call uncertain. The germline gives CDR1 LGHNA, CDR2 YSLEER. The V and J ends lost 6 bases and 4 bases respectively, with 11 bases between them. The CDR3 has 13 amino acids. The CDR3 sequence: CASSLTGADTQYF. CDR3 in DNA: TGCGCCAGCAGTCTGACCGGTGCAGATACGCAGTATTTT.

The rearrangement uses TRBV18 and TRBJ2-6; TRBD1 aligns across 7 bases. The CDR3 is 16 amino acids. Germline V CDR1 and CDR2: KGHSH, LQKENI. Germline trimming cut 4 bases from V and 0 bases from J; bases unmatched to any gene: 3. The DNA for the CDR3 is TGTGCCAGCTCACGGGACAGCCTCTCTGGGGCCAACGTCCTGACTTTC. Residues: CASSRDSLSGANVLTF.

The chain links TRBV7-2 to TRBJ2-7, with D tentatively TRBD2 (5 bases). The CDR3 runs 18 residues. The germline CDR1 and CDR2 sequences are SGHTA and FQGNSA. The V and J ends lost 9 bases and 2 bases respectively, with 29 bases between them. The CDR3 bases are TGTGCCAGATCAAGACCACAACCACCGGGATCGTATACCTACGAGCAGTACTTC. Encoded protein: CARSRPQPPGSYTYEQYF.

CDR3 residues: CAWKGPLRSGTEAFF. The CDR3 DNA follows: TGTGCCTGGAAAGGGCCGTTACGGTCGGGGACTGAAGCTTTCTTT. This sequence joins TRBV30 and TRBJ1-1; unclear D gene. Looked up from germline, CDR1 is GTSNPN and CDR2 is SVGIG (reference sequence). Trimming cost V 4 bases and J 5 bases, with 20 bases left between them. This CDR3 contains 15 residues.

In its sample, this clone was seen once. The gene calls are TRBV10-3 and TRBJ2-7, with D possibly being TRBD2 (6 bases). Trimming removed 10 bases from V and 2 bases from J, with 24 bases in between. The CDR3 consists of 16 residues. From germline, CDR1 is ENHRY and CDR2 SYGVKD. CDR3 in amino acids: CASRLVLVAEPYEQYF. CDR3 nucleotide sequence: TGTGCCAGCAGGCTTGTGTTGGTAGCGGAGCCCTACGAGCAGTACTTC.

The CDR3 loop reads CSVDSTYTQYF. CDR3 DNA: TGCAGCGTTGATTCTACGTATACGCAGTATTTT. The V call is TRBV29-1, the J call TRBJ2-3; D not certain. Between the trimmed V and J ends, which lost 3 bases and 7 bases, there was a span of 8 bases. CDR1 and CDR2 (germline): SQVTM, ANQGSEA. This CDR3 is built from 11 residues.

The chain carries TRBV4-3 and TRBJ2-3; TRBD1 aligns across 7 bases. This CDR3 spans 15 amino acids. With V trimmed by 3 bases and J by 4 bases, 7 bases remained unmatched. Germline values: CDR1 LGHNA, CDR2 YSLEER. The CDR3 is CASSQDRLGADTQYF. The CDR3 DNA reads as TGCGCCAGCAGCCAGGACAGGTTGGGGGCAGATACGCAGTATTTT.

This clone was seen only once. The chain uses TRBV24-1 and TRBJ2-7; the D call may be TRBD1 or TRBD2 (5 bases each). V was cut by 4 bases and J by 1 base, with 7 bases left in between. The CDR3 loop spans 13 amino acids. The germline V gene has CDR1 KGHDR and CDR2 SFDVKD. CDR3 bases: TGTGCCACCAGTGACGGGGCTTCCTACGAGCAGTACTTC. As protein: CATSDGASYEQYF.

The chain joins TRBV13 to TRBJ2-3; 13 bases are shared with TRBD2. The V and J ends lost 5 bases and 5 bases, in that order; junction bases with no gene match: 7. The CDR3 length is 16 residues. Germline V gene sequence: CDR1 PRHDT, CDR2 FYEKMQ (reference sequence). The CDR3 sequence: CASSKTSGGTRDTQYF. CDR3 coding DNA: TGTGCCAGCAGCAAGACTAGCGGGGGGACGCGAGATACGCAGTATTTT.

The chain employs TRBV5-8 and TRBJ2-7; D perhaps matches TRBD1 (6 bases). This CDR3 contains 12 residues. Deletions cut 5 bases from V and 3 bases from J, with 9 bases between. Germline V gene lookup returns CDR1 SGHTS and CDR2 YDEGEE. The CDR3 DNA is TGTGCCAGCAGGCGGACAGTCTACGAGCAGTACTTC. This sequence encodes CASRRTVYEQYF.